The sequence of this T cell receptor (beta chain) was determined in a study of blood T cell repertoires in COVID-19. Across the whole study: Sources were T cells, B-cell-depleted T cells, or PBMCs; the material itself was cDNA or gDNA.

Authors' data handling: Scientists estimated how many nucleated cells there were by amplifying reference gene primers. Here immunoSEQ multiplex PCR was the method, and the copy in TCRdb shows in-frame clones only, minus some. V, J and clone size were drawn from that table, and D and trimming were deduced from the DNA. Among about 300,000 clones listed, 65% to 90% were seen once. This CDR3 contains 16 residues. Per the germline V gene, CDR1 is SGHRS and CDR2 is YFSETQ. Points on this clone: The junction departs from germline at one end; a sequencing error may be responsible.

Everyone who took part was 18 to 89 years old, and they came from 20 to 25 US areas. Donors were grouped by their self-reported clinical history. The source is a man aged 25 to 45 who had recovered from COVID-19. Sequencing was carried out using PBMCs or T cells enriched from blood (not recorded which). The chain couples TRBV5-1 to TRBJ2-2; D is possibly TRBD1 (6 bases). CDR3 loop: CASSLEPTGYGGELFF. The CDR3 region has the DNA TGCGCCAGCAGTTTGGAGCCCACAGGGTACGGCGGGGAGCTGTTTTTT.